This record covers a single T cell receptor (beta chain). Antigen: not known. The patients with Susac syndrome satisfied recently defined diagnostic criteria for either definite or probable disease. The CDR3 runs 11 residues. Trimming left V 8 bases short and J 1 base short, with 8 bases between. Per germline, CDR1 GTSNPN and CDR2 SVGIG (reference sequence). Roughly 0.45 to 1 ug RNA was reverse transcribed with random hexamers. A multiplex approach, immunoSEQ multiplex PCR, amplified TCR beta CDR3 across 54 Vbeta and 13 Jbeta. TCRdb ran MiXCR on the immunoSEQ multiplex PCR reads and lists one entry per CDR3 protein. The sample carries over 100,000 distinct CDR3 sequences, roughly 95% recorded once. These data belong to a study of CD8 T cells in Susac syndrome. Looking at the study overall: At the time of blood draw, patients with Susac syndrome were therapy-naive, receiving corticosteroids, or receiving intravenous immunoglobulin alone.

Findings and caveats of the study: Repertoires of Susac syndrome CD4+ T cells lacked clonal expansion.

Sequenced sample: CD4+ T cells from PBMCs. The V call is TRBV30, the J call TRBJ1-1; D is unclear. This TCR was recovered from a human donor with Susac syndrome. This CDR3 reads CAGHKNTEAFF. The DNA for the CDR3 is TGTGCCGGCCATAAGAACACTGAAGCTTTCTTT.